This T cell receptor beta chain is from a study of high-grade serous ovarian cancer treatment subgroups. Tumor tissue was taken before any definitive surgery or chemotherapy was given. Germline CDR1 LGHNA, CDR2 YSLEER. V lost 4 bases, J lost 3 bases, and 5 bases stayed unmatched. The CDR3 spans 15 residues. Some clones are missing from TCRdb's copy, which holds only in-frame ones; the method was immunoSEQ multiplex PCR. The data hold about 1,500 clones, with 67% observed a single time. Sequenced sample: tumor tissue. This chain connects TRBV4-3 to TRBJ2-2; 7 bases are shared with TRBD1. This receptor was taken from a human donor with high-grade serous ovarian cancer. The CDR3 sequence is CASSPRQGHTGELFF. CDR3 DNA: TGCGCCAGCAGCCCCAGACAGGGCCACACCGGGGAGCTGTTTTTT.